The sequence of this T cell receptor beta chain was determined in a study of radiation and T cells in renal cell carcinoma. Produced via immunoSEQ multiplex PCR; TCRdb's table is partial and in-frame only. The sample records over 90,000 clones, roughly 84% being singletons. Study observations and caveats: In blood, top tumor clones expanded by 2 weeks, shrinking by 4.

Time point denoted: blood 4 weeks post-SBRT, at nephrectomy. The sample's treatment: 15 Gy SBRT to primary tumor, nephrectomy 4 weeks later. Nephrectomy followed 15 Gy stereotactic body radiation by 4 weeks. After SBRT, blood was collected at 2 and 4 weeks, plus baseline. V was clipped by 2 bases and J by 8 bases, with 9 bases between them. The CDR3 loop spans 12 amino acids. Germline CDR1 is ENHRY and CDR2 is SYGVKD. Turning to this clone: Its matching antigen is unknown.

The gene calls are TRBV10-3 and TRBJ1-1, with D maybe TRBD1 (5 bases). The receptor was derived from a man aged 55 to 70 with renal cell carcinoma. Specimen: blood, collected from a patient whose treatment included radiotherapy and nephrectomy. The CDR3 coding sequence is TGTGCCATCAGTGAGGTAGGGGTGGAAGCTTTCTTT. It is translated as CAISEVGVEAFF.